This entry lists 15 T cell receptor beta chains sequenced from one sample in a study of PD-1 blockade in classical Hodgkin lymphoma. The method was immunoSEQ multiplex PCR; TCRdb's version includes in-frame clones alone and lacks a portion of them. Counted here are about 21,000 clones, about two thirds occurring once; the ten biggest clones make up about 18%. Every patient had relapsed following autologous stem cell transplantation, and cohorts differed in brentuximab vedotin exposure. The sample in question was peripheral blood mononuclear cells (PBMCs), obtained at baseline. These receptors all stem from a human donor with classical Hodgkin lymphoma.

This clone was seen once. This chain joins TRBV5-6 and TRBJ2-7; D possibly corresponds to TRBD1 (5 bases). The CDR3 has 15 amino acids. CDR1 is SGHDT and CDR2 is YYEEEE in the germline V gene. Between the trimmed V and J ends, which lost 4 bases and 3 bases, there was a span of 17 bases. As DNA, the CDR3 is TGTGCCAGCAGCCCCGACATAGGGGTAAGCTACGAGCAGTACTTC. Translation: CASSPDIGVSYEQYF. Together with reference TRBV5-6 and TRBJ2-7, the CDR3 gives the full variable domain: DAGVTQSPTHLIKTRGQQVTLRCSPKSGHDTVSWYQQALGQGPQFIFQYYEEEERQRGNFPDRFSGHQFPNYSSELNVNALLLGDSALYLCASSPDIGVSYEQYFGPGTRLTVT.

This chain connects TRBV28 to TRBJ2-7, with D possibly TRBD2 on 5 matching bases. Trimming took off 6 bases at V and 6 bases at J, with 12 bases between the two ends. Germline CDR1 reads MDHEN; CDR2 reads SYDVKM. The length of the CDR3 is 12 residues. CDR3 DNA sequence: TGTGCCAGCAGGGTACTAGGTGGCGAGCAGTACTTC. This sequence encodes CASRVLGGEQYF.

The chain is built from TRBV6-5 and TRBJ1-2; 8 bases match TRBD1. J was trimmed by 8 bases and V by 6 bases; bases with no gene match: 11. The CDR3 is 14 amino acids. CDR1 MNHEY and CDR2 SVGAGI come from the germline V gene. Here the CDR3 reads CASREGTGWRGYTF. CDR3 DNA: TGTGCCAGCAGGGAAGGGACAGGCTGGAGGGGCTACACCTTC.

The count of this clone is one. The chain employs TRBV5-1 and TRBJ2-7, with 9 bases aligning to TRBD1. CDR1 is SGHRS, CDR2 YFSETQ, per germline. The CDR3 runs to 13 residues. J was trimmed by 7 bases and V by 0 bases; bases with no gene match: 2. CDR3 loop: CASSLGTGDEQYV. Written as DNA, the CDR3 is TGCGCCAGCAGCTTGGGGACAGGGGATGAGCAGTACGTC.

The chain is built from TRBV10-3 and TRBJ1-4; D unresolved. From germline, CDR1 is ENHRY and CDR2 SYGVKD. The V end lost 2 bases, the J end lost 2 bases, and 3 bases lay between the germline ends. The CDR3 contains 13 residues. The CDR3 bases are TGTGCCATCAGTGAGGCGACTAATGAAAAACTGTTTTTT. Its protein product is CAISEATNEKLFF.

This clone was counted between two and nine times. The gene calls are TRBV4-3 and TRBJ2-1; 8 bases line up with TRBD2. This CDR3 is built from 15 residues. Per the germline V gene, CDR1 is LGHNA and CDR2 is YSLEER. V lost 1 base and J lost 6; bases outside the gene matches: 5. CDR3 nucleotides: TGCGCCAGCAGCCAAGGGGTCCTAGCGGGCAATGAGCAGTTCTTC. It is translated as CASSQGVLAGNEQFF.

The CDR3 DNA reads as TGTGCCATCAGATCACAAGGGGACACTGAAGCTTTCTTT. Translation gives CAIRSQGDTEAFF. The chain combines TRBV10-3 with TRBJ1-1; D possibly corresponds to TRBD1 (5 bases). CDR3 size: 13 residues. Trimming cost V 6 bases and J 3 bases, with 11 bases left between them. Germline V gene data show CDR1 as ENHRY and CDR2 as SYGVKD.

This clone showed up just a few times. This rearrangement joins TRBV11-3 to TRBJ1-1, with 8 bases aligning to TRBD1. Germline V CDR1 and CDR2: SGHNT, YENEEA. The CDR3 loop spans 12 amino acids. The ends lost 5 bases at V and 8 bases at J; junction bases unmatched: 4. The CDR3 DNA reads as TGTGCCAGCAGCCAGAGGGACAGGGAAGCTTTCTTT. Translating it yields CASSQRDREAFF.

This clone is medium-sized within its sample. V and J are TRBV25-1 and TRBJ1-1; 8 nucleotides align to TRBD1. The CDR3 length is 14 residues. From germline, CDR1 is MGHDK and CDR2 SYGVNS. The V segment lost 1 base and the J segment 8 bases; nucleotides outside the gene matches: 6. The CDR3 loop is CASSELEDRGEAFF. Written as DNA, the CDR3 is TGTGCCAGCAGTGAATTGGAAGACAGGGGAGAAGCTTTCTTT.

This clone was recorded a few times. This chain links TRBV7-8 with TRBJ1-4, with 7 positions matching TRBD1. This CDR3 contains 14 residues. Germline values: CDR1 SGHVS, CDR2 FQNEAQ. V lost 1 base and J lost 7; bases outside the gene matches: 3. For the CDR3, the DNA is TGTGCCAGCAGCTTAGACAGGGGCGGTGAAAAACTGTTTTTT. This codes for CASSLDRGGEKLFF.

The rearrangement links TRBV19 to TRBJ1-2, with 7 bases fitting TRBD1. CDR1 is LNHDA and CDR2 is SQIVND in the germline V gene (reference sequence). V trimming: 3 bases; J trimming: 5 bases; junction bases outside the gene matches: 9. The length of the CDR3 is 15 residues. The CDR3 region has the DNA TGTGCCAGTAGTATTCTGACAGGGAGAAGATATGGCTACACCTTC. Amino acid sequence: CASSILTGRRYGYTF. Drawing the rest from reference TRBV19 and TRBJ1-2, the complete variable domain is DGGITQSPKYLFRKEGQNVTLSCEQNLNHDAMYWYRQDPGQGLRLIYYSQIVNDFQKGDIAEGYSVSREKKESFPLTVTSAQKNPTAFYLCASSILTGRRYGYTFGSGTRLTVV.

The chain combines TRBV9 with TRBJ1-1; D is undetermined. Germline CDR1 SGDLS, CDR2 YYNGEE. The CDR3 has 13 amino acids. V was trimmed by 0 bases and J by 1 base, leaving 4 bases between them. The CDR3 loop is CASSVVANTEAFF. The DNA for the CDR3 is TGTGCCAGCAGCGTAGTCGCGAACACTGAAGCTTTCTTT.

J is TRBJ2-5 and V is TRBV7-9, with TRBD2 matching 9 bases. The junction had 8 bases not matched to a gene; V was cut back by 1 base and J by 11 bases. The germline gives CDR1 SEHNR, CDR2 FQNEAQ (reference sequence). The CDR3 is 14 residues long. CDR3 in DNA: TGTGCCAGCAGCTTAGGCCTAGCGGGATTTGAGCAGTACTTC. It codes for CASSLGLAGFEQYF.

V and J are TRBV6-5 and TRBJ1-3, with D hard to call. V was trimmed by 0 bases and J by 0 bases, leaving 6 bases between them. The CDR3 sequence is 15 residues long. The germline gives CDR1 MNHEY, CDR2 SVGAGI. CDR3 nucleotides: TGTGCCAGCAGTTACTCGAAGCTCTCTGGAAACACCATATATTTT. This gives the protein CASSYSKLSGNTIYF.

This clone was counted between two and nine times. This chain uses TRBV9 with TRBJ1-3; 8 bases match TRBD1. After removal of 4 bases from V and 2 bases from J, the junction contained 5 bases not matched to a gene. The germline V gene has CDR1 SGDLS and CDR2 YYNGEE. The CDR3 sequence is 15 residues long. The CDR3 sequence is CASSPDRAAGNTIYF. CDR3 DNA sequence: TGTGCCAGCAGCCCGGACAGGGCTGCTGGAAACACCATATATTTT.